This T cell receptor beta chain was sequenced during a study of shared clonotypes between healthy human individuals. TCRdb keeps only in-frame clones here, not all; method: immunoSEQ multiplex PCR. The profile shows over 2 million clones, 85% to 95% of them singletons. The sequence was collected from a man aged 18 to 30 in good health. The sample was naive CD4+ T cells sorted from blood. The subset was: CD45RA+ positively selected.

CDR3 sequence: CASSDGQSSTSGRGRRGYEQYF. The CDR3 DNA follows: TGTGCCAGCAGTGACGGACAGTCCTCGACTAGCGGGAGAGGTCGAAGGGGCTACGAGCAGTACTTC. The rearrangement uses TRBV6-4 and TRBJ2-7, with 12 bases that match TRBD2. The germline CDR1 and CDR2 sequences are MRHNA and SNTAGT. The V gene end was trimmed by 2 bases and the J gene end by 3 bases; junction bases not matched to a gene: 23. The CDR3 length is 22 residues.